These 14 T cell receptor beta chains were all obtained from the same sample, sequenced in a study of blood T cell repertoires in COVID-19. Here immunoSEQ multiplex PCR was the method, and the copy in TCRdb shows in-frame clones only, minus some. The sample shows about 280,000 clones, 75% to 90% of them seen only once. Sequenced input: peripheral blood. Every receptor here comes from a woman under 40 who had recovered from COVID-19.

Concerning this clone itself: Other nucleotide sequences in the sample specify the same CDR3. CDR3 DNA: TGTGCCAGCAGTCTCAGGGAATATGGCTACACCTTC. Protein product: CASSLREYGYTF. This chain uses TRBV12-3 or TRBV12-4 with TRBJ1-2, with a weak D call TRBD1 (5 bases). The V end lost 5 bases, the J end lost 5 bases, and 9 bases lay between the germline ends. CDR3 length equals 12 residues.

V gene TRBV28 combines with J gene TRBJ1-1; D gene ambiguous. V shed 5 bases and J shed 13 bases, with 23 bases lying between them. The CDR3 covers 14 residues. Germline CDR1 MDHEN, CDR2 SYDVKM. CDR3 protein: CASSGLGITGNFFF. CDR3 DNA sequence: TGTGCCAGCAGTGGACTTGGGATTACCGGTAATTTTTTCTTT.

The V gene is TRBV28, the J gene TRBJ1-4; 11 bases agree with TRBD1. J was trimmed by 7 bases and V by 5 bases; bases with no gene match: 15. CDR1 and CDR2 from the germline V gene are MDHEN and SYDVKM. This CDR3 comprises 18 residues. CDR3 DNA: TGTGCCAGCAGTATTACCGGGACAGGGGGAGAAGAGGCTGAAAAACTGTTTTTT. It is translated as CASSITGTGGEEAEKLFF.

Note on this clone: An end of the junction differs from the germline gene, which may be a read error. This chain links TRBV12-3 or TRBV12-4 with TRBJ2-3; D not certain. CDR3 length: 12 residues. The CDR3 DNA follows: TGTGCCAGCACTTTAGGTAGTAACACGCAGTATTTT. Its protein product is CASTLGSNTQYF.

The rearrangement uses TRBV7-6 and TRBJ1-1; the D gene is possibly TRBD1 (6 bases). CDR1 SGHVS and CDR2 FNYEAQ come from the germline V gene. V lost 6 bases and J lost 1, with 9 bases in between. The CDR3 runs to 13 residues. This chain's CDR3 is CASRRDKNTEAFF. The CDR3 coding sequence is TGTGCCAGCAGACGGGACAAGAACACTGAAGCTTTCTTT.

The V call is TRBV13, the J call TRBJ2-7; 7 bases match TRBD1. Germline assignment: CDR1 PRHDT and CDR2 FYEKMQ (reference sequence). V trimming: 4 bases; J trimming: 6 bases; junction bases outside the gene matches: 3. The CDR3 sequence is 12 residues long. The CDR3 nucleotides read TGTGCCAGCAGCTCGGGACAGACCGAGCAGTACTTC. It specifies CASSSGQTEQYF.

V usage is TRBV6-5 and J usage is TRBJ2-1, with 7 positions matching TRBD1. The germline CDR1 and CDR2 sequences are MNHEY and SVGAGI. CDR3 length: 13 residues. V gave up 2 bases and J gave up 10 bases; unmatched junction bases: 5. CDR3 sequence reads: CASSYRGLGEQFF. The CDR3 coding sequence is TGTGCCAGCAGTTACAGGGGGCTCGGGGAGCAGTTCTTC.

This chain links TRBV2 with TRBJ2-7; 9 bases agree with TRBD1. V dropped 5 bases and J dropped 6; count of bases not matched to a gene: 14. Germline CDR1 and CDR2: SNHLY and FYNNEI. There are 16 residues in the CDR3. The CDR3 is CASSRVPGQGSGEQYF. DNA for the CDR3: TGTGCCAGCAGTAGAGTACCGGGACAGGGATCGGGCGAGCAGTACTTC.

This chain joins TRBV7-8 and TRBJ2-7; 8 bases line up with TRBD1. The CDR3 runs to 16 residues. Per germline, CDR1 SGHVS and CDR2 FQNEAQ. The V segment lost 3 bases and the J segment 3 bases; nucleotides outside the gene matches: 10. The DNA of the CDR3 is TGTGCCAGCAGCTTCTTGGGACAGGCCCCTTTCTACGAGCAGTACTTC. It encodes CASSFLGQAPFYEQYF. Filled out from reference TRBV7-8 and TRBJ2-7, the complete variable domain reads GAGVSQSPRYKVAKRGQDVALRCDPISGHVSLFWYQQALGQGPEFLTYFQNEAQLDKSGLPSDRFFAERPEGSVSTLKIQRTQQEDSAVYLCASSFLGQAPFYEQYFGPGTRLTVT.

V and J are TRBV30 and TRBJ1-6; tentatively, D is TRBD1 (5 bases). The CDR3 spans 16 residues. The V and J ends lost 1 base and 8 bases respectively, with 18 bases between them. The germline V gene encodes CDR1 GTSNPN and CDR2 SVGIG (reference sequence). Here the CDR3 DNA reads TGTGCCTGGAGTGCCCCCACAAGTCTGGGGCATTCACCCCTCCACTTT. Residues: CAWSAPTSLGHSPLHF.

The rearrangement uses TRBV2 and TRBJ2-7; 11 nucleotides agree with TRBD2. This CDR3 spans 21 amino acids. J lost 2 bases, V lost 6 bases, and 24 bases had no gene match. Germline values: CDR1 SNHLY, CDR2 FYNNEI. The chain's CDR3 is CASRGRLTEHLLAGETYEQYF. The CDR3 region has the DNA TGTGCCAGCAGAGGCAGGCTAACAGAACATTTACTAGCGGGAGAGACCTACGAGCAGTACTTC.

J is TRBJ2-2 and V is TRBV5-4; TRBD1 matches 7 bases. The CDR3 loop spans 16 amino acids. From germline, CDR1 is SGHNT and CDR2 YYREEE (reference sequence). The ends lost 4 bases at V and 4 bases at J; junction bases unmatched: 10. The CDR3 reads CASSRNPDRTTGELFF. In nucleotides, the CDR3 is TGTGCCAGCAGCCGGAACCCGGACAGGACCACCGGGGAGCTGTTTTTT.

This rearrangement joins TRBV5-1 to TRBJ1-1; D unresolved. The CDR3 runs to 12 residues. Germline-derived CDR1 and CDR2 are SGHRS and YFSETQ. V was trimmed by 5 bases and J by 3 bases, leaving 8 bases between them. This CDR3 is CASRSGYTEAFF. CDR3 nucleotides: TGCGCCAGCAGATCGGGTTACACTGAAGCTTTCTTT.

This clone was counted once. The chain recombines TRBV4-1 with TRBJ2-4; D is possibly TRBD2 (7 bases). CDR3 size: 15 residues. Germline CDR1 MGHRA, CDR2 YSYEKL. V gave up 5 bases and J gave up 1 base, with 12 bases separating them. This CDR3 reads CASSSRGGAKNIQYF. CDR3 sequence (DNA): TGCGCCAGCAGCTCGAGGGGGGGCGCCAAAAACATTCAGTACTTC.